This TCR beta chain was captured by sequencing in a study of shared clonotypes between healthy human individuals. Study findings and constraints: Non-shared clonotypes displayed generation probabilities falling below those of clonotypes present in all four donors. Roughly 5% of naive CD4 clonotypes were common to a few donors.

Those who donated were healthy HIV-negative adults, with no recent acute infections or vaccinations reported. Comments on this clone: Its target is unknown.

Using immunoSEQ multiplex PCR, the repertoire was profiled, and TCRdb retains in-frame clones only, with some absent. This table has millions of clones, about 95% appearing once. V shed 5 bases, J shed 4 bases, and the junction held 4 bases outside the gene matches. CDR3 length: 13 amino acids. Germline lookup yields CDR1 MDHEN and CDR2 SYDVKM. This receptor was taken from a man in his late teens or twenties in good health. The chain has TRBV28 and TRBJ1-2, with 7 nucleotides matching TRBD1. Sequencing input: naive CD4+ T cells sorted from blood. The subset: CD45RA+ positively selected. This chain's CDR3 is CASSPDRFYGYTF. The CDR3 nucleotides are TGTGCCAGCAGTCCGGACAGGTTCTATGGCTACACCTTC.